Listed below are T cell receptor beta chains from one sample, sequenced in a study of cytomegalovirus exposure and HLA in healthy donors. Here immunoSEQ multiplex PCR was the method, and the copy in TCRdb shows in-frame clones only, minus some. In the table there are 150,000 or so clones, about three quarters of which are singletons. Sequenced sample: PBMCs. Receptor source: a young woman in good health and CMV-seronegative. Each CDR3 is given with its conserved first and last residue. D genes are given only for firm matches. Some rows mark clone size as missing; the rest say once, few, many or name a class of expanded clone.

.	TRBJ2-7	.	TRBV21-1	CASSMGTGVYEQYF	TGTGCCAGCAGCATGGGAACAGGGGTTTACGAGCAGTACTTC
TRBD1	TRBJ1-6	.	TRBV28	CASSLGTRGDSPLHF	TGTGCCAGCAGTTTGGGGACCAGGGGGGATTCACCCCTCCACTTT
.	TRBJ1-2	few	TRBV5-4	CASSLGGYRPNYGYTF	TGTGCCAGCAGCTTGGGAGGTTACCGGCCTAACTATGGCTACACCTTC
.	TRBJ2-5	.	TRBV7-9	CASSLRGETQYF	TGTGCCAGCAGCTTGCGGGGAGAGACCCAGTACTTC
TRBD1	TRBJ1-3	.	TRBV6-5	CASSGTGGLGNTIYF	TGTGCCAGCAGCGGAACAGGGGGCCTCGGAAACACCATATATTTT
.	TRBJ1-4	.	TRBV6-1	CASRRQAGEKLFF	TGTGCCAGCAGGAGACAGGCCGGGGAAAAACTGTTTTTT
TRBD1	TRBJ1-1	.	TRBV7-6	CASSLGTDTEAFF	TGTGCCAGCAGCTTGGGGACAGACACTGAAGCTTTCTTT
TRBD1	TRBJ2-3	few	TRBV5-1	CASSLVGGGPDTQYF	TGCGCCAGCAGCTTGGTAGGGGGCGGGCCAGATACGCAGTATTTT
.	TRBJ2-7	few	TRBV5-6	CASSPWATYEQYF	TGTGCCAGCAGCCCCTGGGCAACCTACGAGCAGTACTTC
.	TRBJ1-1	once	TRBV18	CASSPSLTEAFF	TGTGCCAGCTCACCAAGTCTTACAGAAGCTTTCTTT
.	TRBJ1-2	.	TRBV19	CASSLQNYGYTF	TGTGCCAGTAGCCTCCAGAACTATGGCTACACCTTC
TRBD1	TRBJ2-1	few	TRBV11-2	CASSNVRDRAHEQFF	TGTGCCAGCAGCAACGTCCGGGACAGGGCCCATGAGCAGTTCTTC
TRBD2	TRBJ2-5	.	TRBV5-4	CASSLERGVETQYF	TGTGCCAGCAGCTTGGAGCGGGGGGTGGAGACCCAGTACTTC
.	TRBJ2-5	.	TRBV5-1	CASSPGEAQGTQYF	TGCGCCAGCAGCCCTGGAGAGGCTCAGGGGACCCAGTACTTC
TRBD2	TRBJ2-3	.	TRBV18	CASSPSSGGRGDTQYF	TGTGCCAGCTCACCGAGTAGCGGGGGACGGGGAGATACGCAGTATTTT
.	TRBJ1-3	.	TRBV2	CASSGRGDGNTIYF	TGTGCCAGCAGTGGCAGGGGAGATGGAAACACCATATATTTT
TRBD1	TRBJ2-3	.	TRBV28	CASTPPSGQLDTQYF	TGTGCCAGCACCCCCCCGTCGGGACAGCTGGACACGCAGTATTTT
.	TRBJ2-6	.	TRBV7-9	CASSSGAGANGLTF	TGTGCCAGCAGCTCAGGGGCTGGGGCCAACGGCCTGACTTTC
.	TRBJ2-3	.	TRBV9	CASNGGYTDTQYF	TGTGCCAGCAACGGGGGATACACAGATACGCAGTATTTT
TRBD1	TRBJ2-7	.	TRBV6-5	CASSYSEGAASYEQYF	TGTGCCAGCAGTTACTCAGAGGGGGCAGCATCTTACGAGCAGTACTTC
TRBD2	TRBJ2-3	few	TRBV6-1	CASSVVAGGFTDTQYF	TGTGCCAGCAGTGTGGTAGCGGGGGGGTTCACAGATACGCAGTATTTT
TRBD1	TRBJ1-3	.	TRBV28	CASSLIGTGRRGDTIYF	TGTGCCAGCAGTCTCATTGGGACAGGAAGAAGAGGAGACACCATATATTTT
TRBD1	TRBJ1-1	few	TRBV5-1	CASSSGQGGTEAFF	TGCGCCAGCAGCTCGGGACAGGGAGGCACTGAAGCTTTCTTT
TRBD2	TRBJ2-3	.	TRBV27	CASSFSGGPGDTQYF	TGTGCCAGCAGTTTTAGCGGGGGGCCGGGAGATACGCAGTATTTT
.	TRBJ2-1	.	TRBV6-4	CASSVQRGAYNEQFF	TGTGCCAGCAGTGTCCAACGGGGAGCTTACAATGAGCAGTTCTTC
TRBD1	TRBJ1-2	.	TRBV27	CASSSGQGDYGYTF	TGTGCCAGCAGCTCAGGACAGGGCGACTATGGCTACACCTTC
TRBD1	TRBJ1-1	.	TRBV10-3	CAISQQGGGTEAFF	TGTGCCATCAGTCAACAGGGGGGGGGCACTGAAGCTTTCTTT
.	TRBJ2-7	.	TRBV11-2	CASSRPGYEKAYEQYF	TGTGCCAGCAGCAGACCAGGGTACGAGAAAGCTTACGAGCAGTACTTC
TRBD1	TRBJ1-3	.	TRBV5-8	CASSWGQYSGNTIYF	TGTGCCAGCAGCTGGGGACAGTACTCTGGAAACACCATATATTTT
.	TRBJ2-7	.	TRBV7-8	CASSFSGSSYEQYF	TGTGCCAGCAGCTTCTCAGGCAGCTCCTACGAGCAGTACTTC
TRBD1	TRBJ1-1	.	TRBV18	CASSLRGRDEAFF	TGTGCCAGCTCACTCAGGGGGCGGGATGAAGCTTTCTTT
.	TRBJ2-7	.	TRBV7-9	CSSSHPAFRGSYEQYF	TGTTCCAGCAGCCACCCGGCTTTCCGGGGGAGTTACGAGCAGTACTTC
TRBD1	TRBJ1-2	.	TRBV7-2	CASSLGQGFGGYTF	TGTGCCAGCAGCCTTGGACAGGGGTTCGGTGGCTACACCTTC
TRBD1	TRBJ2-3	.	TRBV6-1	CASSATLRDRTDTQYF	TGTGCCAGCAGTGCTACACTCCGGGACAGGACAGATACGCAGTATTTT
TRBD1	TRBJ2-1	few	TRBV5-1	CASSLAGDRGRNEQFF	TGCGCCAGCAGCTTGGCCGGGGACAGGGGGAGGAATGAGCAGTTCTTC
TRBD1	TRBJ2-5	.	TRBV12-5	CASGPTGTETQYF	TGTGCTAGTGGCCCGACAGGGACAGAGACCCAGTACTTC
.	TRBJ1-6	.	TRBV7-9	CASSDPYQGTGNSPLHF	TGTGCCAGCAGCGACCCATACCAGGGGACCGGGAATTCACCCCTCCACTTT
.	TRBJ1-5	.	TRBV19	CASSEVAGQANQPQHF	TGTGCCAGTAGCGAGGTGGCGGGGCAGGCAAATCAGCCCCAGCATTTT
TRBD2	TRBJ2-5	.	TRBV11-2	CASSGGLAGSQETQYF	TGTGCCAGCAGCGGAGGACTAGCGGGGTCCCAAGAGACCCAGTACTTC
TRBD1	TRBJ1-1	.	TRBV12-5	CASGTGQGDTEAFF	TGTGCTAGTGGTACGGGACAGGGGGACACTGAAGCTTTCTTT
.	TRBJ2-7	.	TRBV27	CASSHNTYEQYF	TGTGCCAGCAGTCACAACACCTACGAGCAGTACTTC
TRBD1	TRBJ1-5	.	TRBV29-1	CSVTGGPNQPQHF	TGCAGCGTTACAGGGGGCCCAAATCAGCCCCAGCATTTT
TRBD2	TRBJ2-3	.	TRBV9	CASSLTSGGAGDTQYF	TGTGCCAGCAGCTTGACTAGCGGGGGGGCTGGAGATACGCAGTATTTT
.	TRBJ1-5	.	TRBV7-2	CASSPEPGGYQPQHF	TGTGCCAGCAGCCCGGAACCCGGGGGGTATCAGCCCCAGCATTTT
TRBD2	TRBJ2-7	.	TRBV7-3	CASSVTSGGPYEQYF	TGTGCCAGCAGTGTCACTAGCGGGGGCCCCTACGAGCAGTACTTC
.	TRBJ2-7	.	TRBV2	CASSGVNSLYEQYF	TGTGCCAGCAGTGGGGTAAACAGCCTCTACGAGCAGTACTTC
TRBD1	TRBJ2-6	.	TRBV5-6	CASSLGQGRPGANVLTF	TGTGCCAGCAGCTTGGGACAGGGAAGACCCGGGGCCAACGTCCTGACTTTC
.	TRBJ2-2	once	TRBV5-1	CASSLGTSNTGELFF	TGCGCCAGCAGCTTGGGAACATCGAACACCGGGGAGCTGTTTTTT
.	TRBJ2-5	.	TRBV10-2	CASSDPTPGVQETQYF	TGCGCCAGCAGTGACCCCACCCCGGGGGTCCAAGAGACCCAGTACTTC
TRBD1	TRBJ2-5	.	TRBV5-4	CASSPDRGAETQYF	TGTGCCAGCAGCCCCGACAGGGGAGCAGAGACCCAGTACTTC
TRBD2	TRBJ2-3	.	TRBV18	CASSRGGAGVDTQYF	TGTGCCAGCTCACGCGGGGGGGCCGGCGTAGATACGCAGTATTTT
.	TRBJ1-1	.	TRBV18	CASSQTQGEAFF	TGTGCCAGCTCTCAGACACAGGGTGAAGCTTTCTTT
.	TRBJ2-3	.	TRBV5-4	CASSFQGGSTDTQYF	TGTGCCAGCAGCTTCCAAGGGGGAAGCACAGATACGCAGTATTTT
.	TRBJ2-7	.	TRBV5-1	CASSLKAQGNEQYF	TGCGCCAGCAGCTTGAAAGCTCAGGGGAACGAGCAGTACTTC
.	TRBJ2-7	.	TRBV28	CASSPPSLKEEQYF	TGTGCCAGCAGTCCTCCTAGTCTCAAAGAGGAGCAGTACTTC
.	TRBJ1-1	.	TRBV2	CASSVGGGNTEAFF	TGTGCCAGCAGTGTGGGCGGGGGGAACACTGAAGCTTTCTTT
TRBD1	TRBJ2-4	.	TRBV30	CAWSARDRGNIQYF	TGTGCCTGGAGTGCTCGGGACAGGGGAAACATTCAGTACTTC
TRBD2	TRBJ2-3	.	TRBV30	CAWSVDSGVTDTQYF	TGTGCCTGGAGTGTAGACAGCGGGGTCACAGATACGCAGTATTTT
TRBD2	TRBJ2-1	.	TRBV13	CASSYSGEQFF	TGTGCCAGCAGCTATAGCGGGGAGCAGTTCTTC